The clone carrying this T cell receptor beta chain was seen a few times. Its antigen is still unknown. Both TRBC1 and TRBC2 were covered by a beta constant-region primer of two equimolar oligonucleotides. A 12-nucleotide UMI and the SP2 primer were added to the cDNA 3' end by oligonucleotide ligation. Ligated cDNA was amplified by four rounds of PCR with nested alpha and beta constant-region primers and SP2. TCRdb recomputed calls from the UMI-ligation and nested PCR reads with MiXCR, one row per CDR3 protein. The data show roughly 21,000 distinct CDR3 sequences, around 10% seen once. This CDR3 spans 16 amino acids. The V and J ends lost 6 bases and 5 bases respectively, with 21 bases between them. From germline, CDR1 is MNHEY and CDR2 SVGEGT. Four subsets defined by CD45RA and CD27 were sorted after CD3, CD4, CD8 and live/dead staining. The data are from a study of naive and memory T cell subsets. Overall study results and limits: Gini index rose across naive, CM, EM and EMRA in CD4 and CD8.

Sequencing input: central memory CD8+ T cells from blood. The origin of this receptor is a human donor in good health. The V and J genes are TRBV6-2 or TRBV6-3 and TRBJ2-3; the D is unclear. This CDR3 is CASRGRSGGHRDTQYF. The CDR3 nucleotides read TGTGCCAGCAGAGGTCGGTCGGGCGGCCACAGAGATACGCAGTATTTT.